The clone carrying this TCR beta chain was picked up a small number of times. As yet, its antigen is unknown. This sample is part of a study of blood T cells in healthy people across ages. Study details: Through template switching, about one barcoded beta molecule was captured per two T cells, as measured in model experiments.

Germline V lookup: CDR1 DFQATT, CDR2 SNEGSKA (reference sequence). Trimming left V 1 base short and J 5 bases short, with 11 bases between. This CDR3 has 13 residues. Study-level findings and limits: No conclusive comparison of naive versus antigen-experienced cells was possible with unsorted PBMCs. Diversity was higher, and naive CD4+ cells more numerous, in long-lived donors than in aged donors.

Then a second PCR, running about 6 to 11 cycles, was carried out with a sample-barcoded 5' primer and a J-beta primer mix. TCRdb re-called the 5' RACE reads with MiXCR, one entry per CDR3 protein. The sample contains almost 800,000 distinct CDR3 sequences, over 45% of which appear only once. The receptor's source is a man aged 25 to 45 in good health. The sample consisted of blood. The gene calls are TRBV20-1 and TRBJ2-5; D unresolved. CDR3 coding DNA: TGCAGTGCTAGAGTAGGGCTTGGGGAGACCCAGTACTTC. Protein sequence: CSARVGLGETQYF.